Described below is a single TCR beta chain sequence and its context. CDR1 is LGHDT and CDR2 is YNNKEL in the germline V gene (reference sequence). This CDR3 is 16 amino acids long. V lost 4 bases, J lost 4 bases, and 14 bases lay in between. This entry is derived from a study of CD8 T cells in Susac syndrome. cDNA came from roughly 0.53 to 1 ug RNA primed by random hexamers. Across 54 Vbeta and 13 Jbeta, immunoSEQ multiplex PCR amplified TCR beta CDR3. A single record per CDR3 protein comes from TCRdb applying MiXCR to the immunoSEQ multiplex PCR reads. The table includes about 120,000 distinct CDR3 sequences, around 95% detected once.

This TCR came from a human donor in good health. The chain couples TRBV3-1 to TRBJ2-6, with a weak D call TRBD2 (5 bases). Material for sequencing was CD4+ T cells from PBMCs. The CDR3 region is CASSPNPGKGANVLTF. In DNA form, the CDR3 reads TGTGCCAGCAGCCCTAATCCGGGAAAAGGGGCCAACGTCCTGACTTTC.